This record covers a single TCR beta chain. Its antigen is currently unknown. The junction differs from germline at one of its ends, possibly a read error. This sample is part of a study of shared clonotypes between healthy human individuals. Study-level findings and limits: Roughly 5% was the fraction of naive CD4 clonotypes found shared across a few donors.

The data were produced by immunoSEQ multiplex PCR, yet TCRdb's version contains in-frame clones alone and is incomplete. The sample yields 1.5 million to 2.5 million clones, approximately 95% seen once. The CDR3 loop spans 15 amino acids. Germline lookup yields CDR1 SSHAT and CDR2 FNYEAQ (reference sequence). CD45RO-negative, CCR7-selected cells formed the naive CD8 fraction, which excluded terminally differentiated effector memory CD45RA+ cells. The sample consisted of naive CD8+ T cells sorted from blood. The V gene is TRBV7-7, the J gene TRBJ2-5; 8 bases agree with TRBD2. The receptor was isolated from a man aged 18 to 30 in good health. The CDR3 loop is CASSLRRGAGETQYF. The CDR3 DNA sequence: TGTGCTAGCAGTCTCCGGCGGGGGGCAGGAGAGACCCAGTACTTC. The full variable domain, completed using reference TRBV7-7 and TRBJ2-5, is GAGVSQSPRYKVTKRGQDVTLRCDPISSHATLYWYQQALGQGPEFLTYFNYEAQPDKSGLPSDRFSAERPEGSISTLTIQRTEQRDSAMYRCASSLRRGAGETQYFGPGTRLLVL.